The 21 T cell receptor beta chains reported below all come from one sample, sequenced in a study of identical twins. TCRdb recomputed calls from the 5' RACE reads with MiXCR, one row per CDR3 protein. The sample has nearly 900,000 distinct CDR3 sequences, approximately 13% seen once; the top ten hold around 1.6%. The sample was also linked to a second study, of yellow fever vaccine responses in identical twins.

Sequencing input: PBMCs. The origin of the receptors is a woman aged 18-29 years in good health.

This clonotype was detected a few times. CDR3 nucleotide sequence: TGTGCCAGCAGTTTCGTGCTTGGACAGGGGAATGGCTACACCTTC. It specifies CASSFVLGQGNGYTF. The chain uses TRBV28 and TRBJ1-2; TRBD1 matches 9 bases. The ends lost 3 bases at V and 6 bases at J; junction bases unmatched: 8. This CDR3 has 15 amino acids. Germline V lookup: CDR1 MDHEN, CDR2 SYDVKM.

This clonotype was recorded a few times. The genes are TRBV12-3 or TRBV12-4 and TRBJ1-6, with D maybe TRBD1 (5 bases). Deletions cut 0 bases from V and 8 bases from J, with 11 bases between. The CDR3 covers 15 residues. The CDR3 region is CASSLAGTPYSPLHF. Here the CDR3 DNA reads TGTGCCAGCAGTTTAGCCGGGACCCCTTATTCACCCCTCCACTTT.

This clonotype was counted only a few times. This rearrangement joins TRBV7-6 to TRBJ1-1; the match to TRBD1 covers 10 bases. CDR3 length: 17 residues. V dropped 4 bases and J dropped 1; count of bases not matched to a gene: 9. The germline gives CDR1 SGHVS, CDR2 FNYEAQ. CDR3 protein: CASSCPGQGTGNTEAFF. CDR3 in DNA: TGTGCCAGCAGCTGTCCGGGACAGGGGACGGGGAACACTGAAGCTTTCTTT.

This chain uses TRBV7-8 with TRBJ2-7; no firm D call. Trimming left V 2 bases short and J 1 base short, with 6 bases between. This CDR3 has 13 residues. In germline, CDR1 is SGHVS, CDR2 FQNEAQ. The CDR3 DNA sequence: TGTGCCAGCAGCTTAAGGTTGTCCTACGAGCAGTACTTC. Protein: CASSLRLSYEQYF. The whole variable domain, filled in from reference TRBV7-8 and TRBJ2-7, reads GAGVSQSPRYKVAKRGQDVALRCDPISGHVSLFWYQQALGQGPEFLTYFQNEAQLDKSGLPSDRFFAERPEGSVSTLKIQRTQQEDSAVYLCASSLRLSYEQYFGPGTRLTVT.

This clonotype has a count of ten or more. The CDR3 DNA reads as TGTGCCAGCAGTGAGAAGGGACAGAAGAACTATGGCTACACCTTC. Translating it yields CASSEKGQKNYGYTF. The chain employs TRBV12-3 or TRBV12-4 and TRBJ1-2; 7 bases match TRBD1. With 5 bases clipped from V and 2 bases from J, the junction kept 8 bases outside the gene matches. CDR3 length: 15 residues.

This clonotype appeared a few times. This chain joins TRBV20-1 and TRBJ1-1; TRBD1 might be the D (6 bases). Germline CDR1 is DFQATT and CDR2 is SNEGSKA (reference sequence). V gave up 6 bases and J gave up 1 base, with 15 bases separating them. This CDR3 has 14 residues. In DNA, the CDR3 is TGCAGTGCCAACCCGGGACATTCGAACACTGAAGCTTTCTTT. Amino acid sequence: CSANPGHSNTEAFF.

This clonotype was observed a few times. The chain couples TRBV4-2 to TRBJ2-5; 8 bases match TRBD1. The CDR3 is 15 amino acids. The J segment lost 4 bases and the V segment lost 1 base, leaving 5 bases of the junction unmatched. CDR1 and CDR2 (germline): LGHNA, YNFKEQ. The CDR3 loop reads CASSQAPTGGETQYF. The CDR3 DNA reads TGTGCCAGCAGCCAAGCCCCCACAGGGGGAGAGACCCAGTACTTC.

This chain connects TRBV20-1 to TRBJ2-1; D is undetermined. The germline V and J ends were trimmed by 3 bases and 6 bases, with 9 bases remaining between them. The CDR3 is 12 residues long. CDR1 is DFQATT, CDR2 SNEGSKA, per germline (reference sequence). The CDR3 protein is CSARVPTNEQFF. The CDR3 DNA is TGCAGTGCTAGGGTTCCTACCAATGAGCAGTTCTTC.

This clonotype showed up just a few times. Here the CDR3 reads CASSLVGPTEAFF. The DNA for the CDR3 is TGTGCCAGCAGTTTAGTGGGGCCCACTGAAGCTTTCTTT. This chain joins TRBV12-3 or TRBV12-4 and TRBJ1-1; a possible D gene is TRBD1 (5 bases). Trimming took off 1 base at V and 4 bases at J, with 7 bases between the two ends. The CDR3 is 13 residues long.

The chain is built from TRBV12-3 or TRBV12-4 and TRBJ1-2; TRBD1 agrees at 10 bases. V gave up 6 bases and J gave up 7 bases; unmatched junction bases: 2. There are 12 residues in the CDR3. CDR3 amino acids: CASRTGGGGYTF. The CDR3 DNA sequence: TGTGCCAGCAGGACAGGGGGCGGTGGCTACACCTTC.

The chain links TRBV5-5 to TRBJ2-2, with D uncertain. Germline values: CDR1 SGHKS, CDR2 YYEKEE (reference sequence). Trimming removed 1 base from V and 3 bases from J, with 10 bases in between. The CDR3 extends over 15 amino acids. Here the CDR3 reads CASSLHSSDTGELFF. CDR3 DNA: TGTGCCAGCAGCTTGCACAGTTCGGACACCGGGGAGCTGTTTTTT.

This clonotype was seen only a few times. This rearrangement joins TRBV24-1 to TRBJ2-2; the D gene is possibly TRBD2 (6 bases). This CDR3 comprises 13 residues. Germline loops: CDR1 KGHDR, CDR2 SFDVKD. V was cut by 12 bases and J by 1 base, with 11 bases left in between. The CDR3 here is CAAGTGNTGELFF. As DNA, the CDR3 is TGTGCCGCCGGGACTGGGAACACCGGGGAGCTGTTTTTT.

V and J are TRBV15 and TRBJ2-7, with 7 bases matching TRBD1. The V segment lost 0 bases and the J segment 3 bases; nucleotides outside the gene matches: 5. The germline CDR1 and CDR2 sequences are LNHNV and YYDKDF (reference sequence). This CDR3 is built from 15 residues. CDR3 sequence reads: CATSREGTVVYEQYF. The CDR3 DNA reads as TGTGCCACCAGCAGAGAGGGGACAGTCGTCTACGAGCAGTACTTC.

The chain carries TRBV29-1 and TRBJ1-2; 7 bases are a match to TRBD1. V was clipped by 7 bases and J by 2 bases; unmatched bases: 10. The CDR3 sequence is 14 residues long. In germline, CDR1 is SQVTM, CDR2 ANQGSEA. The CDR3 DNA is TGCAGCGCCCGACAGGGTGGAGACAACTATGGCTACACCTTC. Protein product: CSARQGGDNYGYTF. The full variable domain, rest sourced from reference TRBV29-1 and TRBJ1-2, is SAVISQKPSRDICQRGTSLTIQCQVDSQVTMMFWYRQQPGQSLTLIATANQGSEATYESGFVIDKFPISRPNLTFSTLTVSNMSPEDSSIYLCSARQGGDNYGYTFGSGTRLTVV.

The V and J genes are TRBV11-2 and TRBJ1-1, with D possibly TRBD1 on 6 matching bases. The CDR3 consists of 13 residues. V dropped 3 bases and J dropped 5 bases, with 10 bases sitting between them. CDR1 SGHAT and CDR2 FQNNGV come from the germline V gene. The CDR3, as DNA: TGTGCCAGCAGCTTTATCAGGGGAACTGAAGCTTTCTTT. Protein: CASSFIRGTEAFF.

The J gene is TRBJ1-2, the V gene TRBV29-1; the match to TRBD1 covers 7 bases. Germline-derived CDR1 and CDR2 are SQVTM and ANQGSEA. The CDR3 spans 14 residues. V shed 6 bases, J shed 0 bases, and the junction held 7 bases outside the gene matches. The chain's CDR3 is CSVRTGPSNYGYTF. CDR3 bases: TGCAGCGTCCGGACAGGCCCTTCTAACTATGGCTACACCTTC. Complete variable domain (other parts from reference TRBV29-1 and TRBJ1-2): SAVISQKPSRDICQRGTSLTIQCQVDSQVTMMFWYRQQPGQSLTLIATANQGSEATYESGFVIDKFPISRPNLTFSTLTVSNMSPEDSSIYLCSVRTGPSNYGYTFGSGTRLTVV.

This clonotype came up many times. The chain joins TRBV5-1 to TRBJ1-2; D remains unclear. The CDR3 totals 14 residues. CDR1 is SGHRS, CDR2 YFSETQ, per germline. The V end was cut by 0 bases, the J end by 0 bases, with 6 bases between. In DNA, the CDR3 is TGCGCCAGCAGCTTGGGGGAGACTAACTATGGCTACACCTTC. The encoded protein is CASSLGETNYGYTF.

The CDR3 loop reads CASSLETISGGYTF. The CDR3 DNA sequence: TGTGCCAGCAGCCTGGAAACTATCAGCGGTGGCTACACCTTC. This chain joins TRBV9 and TRBJ1-2; unclear D gene. The V gene lost 4 bases and the J gene lost 7 bases, with 17 bases spanning the gap. The V gene's germline CDR1 is SGDLS and CDR2 YYNGEE. This CDR3 comprises 14 residues.

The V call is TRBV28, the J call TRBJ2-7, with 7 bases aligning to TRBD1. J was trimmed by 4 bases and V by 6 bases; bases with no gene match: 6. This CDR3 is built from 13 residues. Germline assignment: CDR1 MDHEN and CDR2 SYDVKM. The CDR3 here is CASRGRDRYEQYF. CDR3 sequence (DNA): TGTGCCAGCAGGGGCCGGGACAGATACGAGCAGTACTTC.

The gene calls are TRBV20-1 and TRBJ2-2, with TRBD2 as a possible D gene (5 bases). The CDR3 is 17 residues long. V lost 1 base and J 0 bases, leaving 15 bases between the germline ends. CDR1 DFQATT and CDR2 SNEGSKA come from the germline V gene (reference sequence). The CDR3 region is CSARGYEGAANTGELFF. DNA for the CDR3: TGCAGTGCTAGAGGGTACGAGGGAGCGGCGAACACCGGGGAGCTGTTTTTT.

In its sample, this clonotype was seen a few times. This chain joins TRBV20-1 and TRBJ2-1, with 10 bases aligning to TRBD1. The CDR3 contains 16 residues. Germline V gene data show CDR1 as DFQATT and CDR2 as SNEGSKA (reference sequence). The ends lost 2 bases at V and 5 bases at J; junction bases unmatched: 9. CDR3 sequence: CSARILGTGVDNEQFF. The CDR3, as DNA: TGCAGTGCTAGAATATTAGGGACAGGGGTCGACAATGAGCAGTTCTTC.